This TCR beta chain originates from a study of blood T cell repertoires in COVID-19. Method: immunoSEQ multiplex PCR; TCRdb's copy keeps in-frame clones and lacks some. The repertoire holds approximately 130,000 clones, with roughly 79% as singletons. The sample comprised peripheral blood. This TCR derives from a human donor in a cohort sampled during active COVID-19.

The CDR3 loop reads CAATGQGPNNEQFF. The CDR3 DNA reads TGTGCCGCAACAGGGCAAGGCCCCAACAATGAGCAGTTCTTC. The chain carries TRBV6-5 and TRBJ2-1; possibly TRBD1 for D (6 bases). Germline V gene lookup returns CDR1 MNHEY and CDR2 SVGAGI. Deletions cut 11 bases from V and 5 bases from J, with 19 bases between. CDR3 length: 14 residues.